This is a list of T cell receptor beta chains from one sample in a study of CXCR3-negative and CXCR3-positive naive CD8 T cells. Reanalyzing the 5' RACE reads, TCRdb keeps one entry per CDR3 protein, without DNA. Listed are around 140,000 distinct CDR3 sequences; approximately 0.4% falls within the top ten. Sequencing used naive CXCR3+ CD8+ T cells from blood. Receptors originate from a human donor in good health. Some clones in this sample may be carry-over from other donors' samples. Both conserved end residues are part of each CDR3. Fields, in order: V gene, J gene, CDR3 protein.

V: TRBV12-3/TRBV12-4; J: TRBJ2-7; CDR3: CASSFYRLDYEQYF
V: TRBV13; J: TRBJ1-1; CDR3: CASSSGQYTEAFF
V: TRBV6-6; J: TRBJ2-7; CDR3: CASSYLGSAAYEQYF
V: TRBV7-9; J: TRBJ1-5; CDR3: CASSLGVGTDTYQPQHF
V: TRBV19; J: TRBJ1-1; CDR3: CASSILHTTNTEAFF
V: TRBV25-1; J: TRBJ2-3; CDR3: CASSDLDSRVDTQYF
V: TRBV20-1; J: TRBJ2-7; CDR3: CSAPDPTPHYEQYF
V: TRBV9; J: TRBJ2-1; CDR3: CASSGIPGDNEQFF
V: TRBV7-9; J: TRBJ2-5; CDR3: CASSRAGTSYLKTQYF
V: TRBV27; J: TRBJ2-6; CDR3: CASRLSGANVLTF
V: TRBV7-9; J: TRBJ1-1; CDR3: CASSGRTGASTAGAEAFF
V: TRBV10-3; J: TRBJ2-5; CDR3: CAISAQEQETQYF
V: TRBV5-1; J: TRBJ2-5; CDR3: CASSLGVTMGIEETQYF
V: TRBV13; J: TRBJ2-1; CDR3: CASSEGAGGDYNEQFF
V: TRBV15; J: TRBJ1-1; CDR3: CATSRDYDRDSEEAFF
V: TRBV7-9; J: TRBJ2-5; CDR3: CATQGDQETQYF
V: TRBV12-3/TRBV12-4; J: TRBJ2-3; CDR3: CASRFLTDTQYF
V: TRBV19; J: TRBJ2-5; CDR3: CASSTRNQETQYF
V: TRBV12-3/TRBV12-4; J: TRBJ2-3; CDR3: CASSLEVPGQDTQYF
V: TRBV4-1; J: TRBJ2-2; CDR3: CASSQVLGMDTGELFF
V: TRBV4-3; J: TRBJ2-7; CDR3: CASSQVPGSSYEQYF
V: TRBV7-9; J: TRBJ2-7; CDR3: CASSLSDLYEQYF
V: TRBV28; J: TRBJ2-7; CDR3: CASSAGRNYEQYF
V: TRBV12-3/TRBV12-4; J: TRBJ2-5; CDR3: CASSYPKTSGTVETQYF
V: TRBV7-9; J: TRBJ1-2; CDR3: CASSPRTGSSYGYHATF
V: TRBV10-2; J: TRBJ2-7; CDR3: CASSAGRDFYEQYF
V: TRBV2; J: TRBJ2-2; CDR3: CATSQGTGELFF
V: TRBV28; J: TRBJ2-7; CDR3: CASSIGDRGSYEQYF
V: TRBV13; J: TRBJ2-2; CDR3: CASSFVGQGEPGELFF
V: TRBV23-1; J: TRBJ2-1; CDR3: CASSQPKGQGSYNEQFF
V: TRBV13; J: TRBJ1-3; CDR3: CASSAEGGNTIYF
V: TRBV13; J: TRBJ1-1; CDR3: CASSLTRDMNTEAFF
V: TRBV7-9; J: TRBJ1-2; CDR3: CASRENVPQRINYGYTF
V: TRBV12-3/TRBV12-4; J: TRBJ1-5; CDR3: CASSFSGALSQPQHF
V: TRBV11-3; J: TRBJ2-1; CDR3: CASSLGTLNEQFF
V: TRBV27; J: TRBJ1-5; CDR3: CASSLQGTQPQHF
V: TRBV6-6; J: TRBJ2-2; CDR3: CASSYTQGGTGELFF
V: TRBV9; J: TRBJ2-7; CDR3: CASSVFGGIDEQYF
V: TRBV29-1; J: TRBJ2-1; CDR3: CSLPSPDGLNEQFF